These 31 T cell receptor beta chains were sequenced from one sample in a study of beta chain features in type 1 diabetes. Findings of the study overall: TCRB CDR3s were moderately but significantly shorter in Type 1 diabetes patients in all four CD4+ subsets.

All of the isolated RNA was reverse transcribed, so expressed TCRB transcripts were sequenced. Clones were read by immunoSEQ multiplex PCR, and TCRdb kept only the in-frame ones, dropping some. The table includes approximately 29,000 clones, almost 65% detected once. Their antigens remain unidentified. The sequenced sample consisted of Tregs from blood. The receptor source for this set is a woman in her 30s with type 1 diabetes.

The CDR3 spells CASSLGGLARETQYF. Written as DNA, the CDR3 is TGTGCCAGCAGCTTGGGGGGACTAGCCCGGGAGACCCAGTACTTC. This sequence joins TRBV5-4 and TRBJ2-5, with 9 bases that match TRBD2. The germline CDR1 and CDR2 sequences are SGHNT and YYREEE (reference sequence). The CDR3 loop spans 15 amino acids. Trimming at V came to 0 bases and at J to 5 bases, leaving 5 bases not matched to a gene.

This clone was detected a few times. The V call is TRBV5-4, the J call TRBJ1-2; 7 bases agree with TRBD1. CDR1 is SGHNT, CDR2 YYREEE, per germline (reference sequence). The CDR3 sequence is 15 residues long. J gave up 3 bases and V 3 bases, and 8 bases lay outside the gene matches. DNA for the CDR3: TGTGCCAGCAGCTCTCCGGGACAGCTTTACTATGGCTACACCTTC. Encoded protein: CASSSPGQLYYGYTF.

J is TRBJ1-1 and V is TRBV30; maybe TRBD1 (6 bases). V lost 1 base and J lost 6, with 15 bases in between. Per the germline V gene, CDR1 is GTSNPN and CDR2 is SVGIG (reference sequence). The length of the CDR3 is 14 residues. The CDR3 bases are TGTGCCTGGAGTGCCCCCTCTGAGGGGGCTGAAGCTTTCTTT. Translated: CAWSAPSEGAEAFF.

The V and J genes are TRBV6-1 and TRBJ2-5; TRBD1 matches 7 bases. The CDR3 has 11 amino acids. Trimming removed 5 bases from V and 10 bases from J; junction bases left unmatched: 4. Germline loops: CDR1 MNHNS, CDR2 SASEGT. This chain's CDR3 is CASSQSGGQYF. The CDR3 region has the DNA TGTGCCAGCAGTCAGTCAGGGGGCCAGTACTTC.

This chain links TRBV9 with TRBJ2-7; 7 nucleotides match TRBD1. With V trimmed by 10 bases and J by 3 bases, 10 bases remained unmatched. The germline V gene has CDR1 SGDLS and CDR2 YYNGEE. The CDR3 consists of 13 residues. The CDR3: CAGETGTYYEQYF. CDR3 DNA: TGTGCCGGGGAGACAGGGACCTACTACGAGCAGTACTTC.

The chain joins TRBV27 to TRBJ1-5, with D perhaps matching TRBD1 (6 bases). Germline-derived CDR1 and CDR2 are MNHEY and SMNVEV (reference sequence). V shed 4 bases and J shed 1 base, with 11 bases lying between them. This CDR3 is built from 15 residues. The CDR3 spells CASSWVRGSNQPQHF. CDR3 nucleotides: TGTGCCAGCAGTTGGGTCAGGGGAAGCAATCAGCCCCAGCATTTT.

DNA of the CDR3: TGTGCCAGCCCGCGGGGGTGTACGGGAAACGAGCAGTACTTC. This encodes CASPRGCTGNEQYF. The rearrangement joins TRBV21-1 to TRBJ2-7; TRBD2, the table's D call, lacks a check against the DNA. TRBV21-1 corresponds to a pseudogene. The CDR3 contains 14 residues.

This clone has a handful of counts. The V and J genes are TRBV27 and TRBJ1-1; the match to TRBD1 covers 11 bases. Per the germline V gene, CDR1 is MNHEY and CDR2 is SMNVEV (reference sequence). The length of the CDR3 is 21 residues. V lost 3 bases to trimming and J lost 1 base; unmatched junction nucleotides: 19. CDR3 coding DNA: TGTGCCAGCAGTTTCTACTTCCACGGACAGGGGGCGATTAATAGGAACACTGAAGCTTTCTTT. Translated, it gives CASSFYFHGQGAINRNTEAFF.

This clone showed up just a few times. The V and J genes are TRBV19 and TRBJ2-7, with TRBD1 identical over 7 bases. V was pared by 3 bases and J by 3 bases, with 8 bases of the junction left unmatched. Germline values: CDR1 LNHDA, CDR2 SQIVND (reference sequence). This CDR3 has 15 amino acids. The CDR3 sequence: CASSINRGPHYEQYF. CDR3 coding DNA: TGTGCCAGTAGTATCAACAGGGGTCCTCACTACGAGCAGTACTTC.

This rearrangement joins TRBV6-5 to TRBJ2-1; 9 positions agree with TRBD1. The J segment lost 5 bases and the V segment lost 5 bases, leaving 7 bases of the junction unmatched. Germline CDR1 is MNHEY and CDR2 is SVGAGI. This CDR3 has 15 amino acids. The CDR3 here is CASSRPGQGNNEQFF. CDR3 DNA sequence: TGTGCCAGCAGTAGACCGGGACAGGGTAACAATGAGCAGTTCTTC.

This rearrangement joins TRBV6-5 to TRBJ2-7, with TRBD1 matching 8 bases. The CDR3 sequence is 14 residues long. J lost 0 bases, V lost 7 bases, and 5 bases had no gene match. Germline V gives CDR1 MNHEY, CDR2 SVGAGI. The CDR3 sequence: CASTRTGSSYEQYF. As DNA, the CDR3 is TGTGCCAGCACCCGGACAGGGAGCTCCTACGAGCAGTACTTC.

The V and J genes are TRBV4-2 and TRBJ2-5; TRBD2 matches at 7 bases. The V segment lost 0 bases and the J segment 5 bases; nucleotides outside the gene matches: 3. The CDR3 is 14 amino acids. From germline, CDR1 is LGHNA and CDR2 YNFKEQ. The CDR3 spells CASSQDWRGETQYF. CDR3 bases: TGTGCCAGCAGCCAAGATTGGCGGGGGGAGACCCAGTACTTC.

This sequence joins TRBV5-6 and TRBJ1-2, with a tentative D call TRBD1 (5 bases). There are 12 residues in the CDR3. Per the germline V gene, CDR1 is SGHDT and CDR2 is YYEEEE. V was trimmed by 7 bases and J by 4 bases, leaving 11 bases between them. The CDR3 DNA reads as TGTGCCAGCCACAGGCGAGGCTATGGCTACACCTTC. This translates into CASHRRGYGYTF.

The chain uses TRBV11-2 and TRBJ2-3, with D perhaps matching TRBD2 (5 bases). V dropped 5 bases and J dropped 4 bases, with 16 bases sitting between them. Germline loops: CDR1 SGHAT, CDR2 FQNNGV. The CDR3 consists of 15 residues. Here the CDR3 reads CASSVWESRPDTQYF. Written as DNA, the CDR3 is TGTGCCAGCAGCGTTTGGGAGAGTCGCCCAGATACGCAGTATTTT.

The chain has TRBV5-1 and TRBJ2-3, with a possible D match to TRBD2 (6 bases). Trimming left V 0 bases short and J 3 bases short, with 11 bases between. The length of the CDR3 is 15 residues. Germline V gene data show CDR1 as SGHRS and CDR2 as YFSETQ. The DNA for the CDR3 is TGCGCCAGCAGCTTGGTACCTAGCGCGACAGATACGCAGTATTTT. It specifies CASSLVPSATDTQYF.

The CDR3 sequence is CASSLGRGRWEFDTQYF. For the CDR3, the DNA is TGTGCCAGCAGTCTCGGGCGAGGGCGATGGGAATTCGATACGCAGTATTTT. The chain joins TRBV28 to TRBJ2-3; maybe TRBD2 (5 bases). With 5 bases removed from V and 6 bases from J, the gap between germline ends came to 24 bases. In germline, CDR1 is MDHEN, CDR2 SYDVKM. The CDR3 loop spans 17 amino acids.

This chain's CDR3 is CASRLSGLSTDTQYF. The CDR3 nucleotides are TGTGCCAGCAGGCTATCGGGACTGAGCACAGATACGCAGTATTTT. This chain connects TRBV6-1 to TRBJ2-3; a weak D match, TRBD2 (6 bases). In germline, CDR1 is MNHNS, CDR2 SASEGT. V was trimmed by 6 bases and J by 0 bases, leaving 13 bases between them. This CDR3 spans 15 amino acids.

CDR3 bases: TGTGCCTGGAGTGGACAGGGGGCGGTAGGGGAGCAGTACTTC. As protein: CAWSGQGAVGEQYF. The gene calls are TRBV30 and TRBJ2-7; 10 nucleotides match TRBD1. Germline CDR1 GTSNPN, CDR2 SVGIG (reference sequence). This CDR3 contains 14 residues. V lost 1 base and J lost 7; bases outside the gene matches: 7.

CDR3 protein: CASRSQGFTEAFF. The DNA for the CDR3 is TGTGCCAGCAGGTCACAGGGATTCACTGAAGCTTTCTTT. The rearrangement uses TRBV27 and TRBJ1-1; D may be TRBD1 (6 bases). V was pared by 6 bases and J by 4 bases, with 12 bases between. Germline V CDR1 and CDR2: MNHEY, SMNVEV (reference sequence). CDR3 length equals 13 residues.

V and J are TRBV18 and TRBJ1-1; D gene unclear. The germline CDR1 and CDR2 sequences are KGHSH and LQKENI. V was shortened by 3 bases and J by 2 bases, with 10 bases between the two germline ends. CDR3 length equals 14 residues. CDR3 sequence: CASSPPGPNTEAFF. As DNA, the CDR3 is TGTGCCAGCTCACCCCCGGGTCCAAACACTGAAGCTTTCTTT. Supplemented by reference TRBV18 and TRBJ1-1, the full variable domain reads NAGVMQNPRHLVRRRGQEARLRCSPMKGHSHVYWYRQLPEEGLKFMVYLQKENIIDESGMPKERFSAEFPKEGPSILRIQQVVRGDSAAYFCASSPPGPNTEAFFGQGTRLTVV.

This sequence joins TRBV6-5 and TRBJ1-1; D is unclear. Between the trimmed V and J ends, which lost 7 bases and 4 bases, there was a span of 16 bases. This CDR3 has 14 residues. Germline CDR1 and CDR2: MNHEY and SVGAGI. CDR3 sequence reads: CASKWVAWATEAFF. CDR3 bases: TGTGCCAGCAAATGGGTAGCGTGGGCCACTGAAGCTTTCTTT.

This clone came up a few times. This chain joins TRBV14 and TRBJ2-7; 9 nucleotides align to TRBD1. V shed 6 bases, J shed 7 bases, and the junction held 7 bases outside the gene matches. Germline-derived CDR1 and CDR2 are SGHDN and FVKESK. The CDR3 contains 13 residues. The CDR3 region has the DNA TGTGCCAGCAGGGGACAGGGTAGTAGGGAGCAGTACTTC. It is translated as CASRGQGSREQYF. Full variable domain (missing parts from reference TRBV14 and TRBJ2-7): EAGVTQFPSHSVIEKGQTVTLRCDPISGHDNLYWYRRVMGKEIKFLLHFVKESKQDESGMPNNRFLAERTGGTYSTLKVQPAELEDSGVYFCASRGQGSREQYFGPGTRLTVT.

This clone has only one observation. The chain is built from TRBV4-1 and TRBJ2-7, with 8 bases identical to TRBD1. Trimming took 4 bases from V and 4 from J; bases not matched to a gene: 9. CDR3 length: 15 residues. Germline CDR1 MGHRA, CDR2 YSYEKL. CDR3 sequence (DNA): TGCGCCAGCAGCCCCCGCCGCGGACAGGGTTACGAGCAGTACTTC. Translation: CASSPRRGQGYEQYF.

This chain uses TRBV4-2 with TRBJ1-1, with a possible D match to TRBD1 (5 bases). The CDR3 is 15 residues long. CDR1 is LGHNA and CDR2 is YNFKEQ in the germline V gene. V lost 0 bases to trimming and J lost 3 bases, with 11 bases between them. CDR3 coding DNA: TGTGCCAGCAGCCAAGATGGGGGGGGTTACACTGAAGCTTTCTTT. It is translated as CASSQDGGGYTEAFF.

The rearrangement links TRBV7-6 to TRBJ2-3; 11 bases match TRBD2. The J segment lost 4 bases and the V segment lost 2 bases, leaving 2 bases of the junction unmatched. The CDR3 extends over 15 amino acids. The germline gives CDR1 SGHVS, CDR2 FNYEAQ. The CDR3 region is CASSLLAGGADTQYF. The CDR3 DNA follows: TGTGCCAGCAGCTTATTAGCGGGAGGGGCAGATACGCAGTATTTT. Full variable domain (rest looked up from reference TRBV7-6 and TRBJ2-3): GAGVSQSPRYKVTKRGQDVALRCDPISGHVSLYWYRQALGQGPEFLTYFNYEAQQDKSGLPNDRFSAERPEGSISTLTIQRTEQRDSAMYRCASSLLAGGADTQYFGPGTRLTVL.

The V and J genes are TRBV5-1 and TRBJ2-5; no firm D call. The germline CDR1 and CDR2 sequences are SGHRS and YFSETQ. V was trimmed by 4 bases and J by 4 bases, leaving 8 bases between them. CDR3 size: 12 residues. The CDR3 sequence: CASSRSTETQYF. The CDR3 DNA is TGCGCCAGCAGCAGAAGCACAGAGACCCAGTACTTC.

V gene TRBV7-2 combines with J gene TRBJ1-2, with TRBD1 matching over 7 bases. V lost 1 base to trimming and J lost 8 bases; unmatched junction nucleotides: 4. This CDR3 spans 13 amino acids. CDR1 and CDR2 from the germline V gene are SGHTA and FQGNSA. In DNA form, the CDR3 reads TGTGCCAGCAGCTTAGAGGGGGCGAGGGGCTACACCTTC. Translation gives CASSLEGARGYTF.

A few counts support this clone. The chain employs TRBV7-2 and TRBJ1-1; TRBD1 matches at 7 bases. CDR3 length: 13 amino acids. V gave up 3 bases and J gave up 11 bases; unmatched junction bases: 9. Germline CDR1 is SGHTA and CDR2 is FQGNSA. The CDR3 bases are TGTGCCAGCAGCTTTCAGGGGGGAGTGGATGCTTTCTTT. Residues: CASSFQGGVDAFF.

This chain connects TRBV6-1 to TRBJ2-3, with a tentative D call TRBD2 (5 bases). Trimming removed 0 bases from V and 1 base from J, with 5 bases in between. The CDR3 length is 14 residues. From germline, CDR1 is MNHNS and CDR2 SASEGT. The CDR3 DNA sequence: TGTGCCAGCAGTGAAGCGCGGGGCACAGATACGCAGTATTTT. Protein product: CASSEARGTDTQYF.

Only a few counts were recorded for this clone. The chain carries TRBV10-3 and TRBJ2-4; possibly TRBD2 for D (5 bases). This CDR3 contains 12 residues. Germline V gene data show CDR1 as ENHRY and CDR2 as SYGVKD. V lost 5 bases to trimming and J lost 8 bases, with 10 bases between them. DNA of the CDR3: TGTGCCATCAGTCGGGATAGGGACATTCAGTACTTC. This encodes CAISRDRDIQYF.

This chain links TRBV6-6 with TRBJ2-3; 8 bases map to TRBD2. Unmatched junction bases numbered 9, after V lost 9 bases and J lost 4 bases. The CDR3 covers 14 residues. Germline V gene sequence: CDR1 MNHNY, CDR2 SVGAGI (reference sequence). The CDR3 reads CASLPGGPADTQYF. The CDR3 bases are TGTGCCAGTTTACCGGGAGGGCCCGCAGATACGCAGTATTTT.